These 9 T cell receptor beta chains originate from one sample sequenced in a study of cytomegalovirus exposure and HLA in healthy donors. This PCR relied on a set of 60 Vbeta primers and 13 Jbeta primers. The repertoire was sequenced with immunoSEQ multiplex PCR; TCRdb's copy has only in-frame clones and lacks some. Of around 150,000 clones listed, 60% to 80% are singletons. Sample: PBMCs. The origin of the receptors is a man between 25 and 39 years old in good health and CMV-seronegative.

This clone came up a few times. Relative to the germline gene, one junction end is altered; a read error may explain this. The chain combines TRBV5-1 with TRBJ2-2, with 8 bases fitting TRBD1. There are 15 residues in the CDR3. The germline V gene has CDR1 SGHRS and CDR2 YFSETQ. CDR3 DNA sequence: TGCGCCAGCAGCCGGCAGGGGGCGAATACCGGGGAGCTGTTTTTT. Its translation: CASSRQGANTGELFF.

V usage is TRBV5-1 and J usage is TRBJ1-5; unclear D gene. The CDR3 contains 14 residues. The V and J ends lost 7 bases and 0 bases respectively, with 11 bases between them. Per the germline V gene, CDR1 is SGHRS and CDR2 is YFSETQ. The CDR3 is CASREGYSNQPQHF. The CDR3 bases are TGCGCCAGCCGTGAGGGTTATAGCAATCAGCCCCAGCATTTT.

J is TRBJ2-1 and V is TRBV5-4, with 11 bases fitting TRBD2. There are 14 residues in the CDR3. Germline lookup yields CDR1 SGHNT and CDR2 YYREEE (reference sequence). The junction had 3 bases not matched to a gene; V was cut back by 2 bases and J by 8 bases. The CDR3 sequence is CASSFELAGDEQFF. CDR3 DNA: TGTGCCAGCAGCTTCGAACTAGCGGGGGATGAGCAGTTCTTC.

This chain uses TRBV7-3 with TRBJ2-6; no clear D gene. Germline CDR1 reads SGHTA; CDR2 reads FQGTGA. The CDR3 contains 15 residues. V lost 5 bases and J lost 4, with 12 bases in between. The CDR3: CASSTWRAGANVLTF. CDR3 DNA sequence: TGTGCCAGCAGCACCTGGAGAGCCGGGGCCAACGTCCTGACTTTC.

The rearrangement uses TRBV18 and TRBJ2-7, with 11 bases identical to TRBD1. Trimming cost V 5 bases and J 3 bases; bases outside gene matches: 6. The CDR3 consists of 15 residues. CDR1 KGHSH and CDR2 LQKENI come from the germline V gene. The CDR3 coding sequence is TGTGCCAGCTCAGCGGGACAGGGGGATTTCTACGAGCAGTACTTC. Residues: CASSAGQGDFYEQYF.

The chain uses TRBV7-6 and TRBJ2-1; tentatively, D is TRBD2 (5 bases). The germline CDR1 and CDR2 sequences are SGHVS and FNYEAQ. The length of the CDR3 is 12 residues. Between the trimmed V and J ends, which lost 5 bases and 10 bases, there was a span of 12 bases. The CDR3 protein is CASSLSTREQFF. The CDR3 nucleotides read TGTGCCAGCAGCCTCAGCACTAGAGAGCAGTTCTTC.

This clone has only one observation. J is TRBJ2-2 and V is TRBV27, with D perhaps TRBD2 (5 bases). CDR1 is MNHEY, CDR2 SMNVEV, per germline (reference sequence). Trimming removed 5 bases at V and 7 bases at J, with 11 bases between. The CDR3 is 13 amino acids. CDR3 DNA sequence: TGTGCCAGCAGTATCAGTGGAGGCGGGGAGCTGTTTTTT. Translation gives CASSISGGGELFF.

The chain links TRBV5-3 to TRBJ2-1; 9 bases align to TRBD2. TRBV5-3 is identified as an open reading frame with a role that is uncertain. CDR3 length: 17 amino acids. V lost 5 bases to trimming and J lost 0 bases; unmatched junction nucleotides: 9. This CDR3 reads CARRGASGVSSYNEQFF. Written as DNA, the CDR3 is TGTGCCAGAAGAGGGGCTAGCGGGGTGAGCTCCTACAATGAGCAGTTCTTC.

The V gene is TRBV29-1, the J gene TRBJ2-5; the match to TRBD1 covers 8 bases. Losses at the gene ends were 3 bases for V and 4 bases for J; bases not matched to a gene: 7. From germline, CDR1 is SQVTM and CDR2 ANQGSEA. The CDR3 spans 14 residues. Written as DNA, the CDR3 is TGCAGCGTTGAGCCCCAGGGGGCCCGAGAGACCCAGTACTTC. This gives the protein CSVEPQGARETQYF.